Listed below are T cell receptor beta chains from one sample, sequenced in a study of response to subunit inactivated influenza vaccine. TCRdb itself ran the RT-PCR reads through MiXCR, one entry per CDR3 protein. Altogether a few hundred thousand distinct CDR3 sequences are present, approximately 15% being singletons, with the ten largest covering over 8.5%. The material was PBMCs from blood, obtained 12 days after vaccination. These receptors originate from a man aged 45-65 years who received an inactivated influenza vaccine. Each CDR3 is given with its conserved first and last residue. A D gene is named only where the DNA matches it firmly. The size entry is marked missing in some rows and otherwise reads once, few, many or a size class.

V: TRBV24-1; D: TRBD1; J: TRBJ2-1; size: NA; CDR3: CATSGTGSSYNEQFF; DNA: TGTGCCACCAGCGGGACAGGTAGCTCCTACAATGAGCAGTTCTTC
V: TRBV21-1; D: NA; J: TRBJ2-2; size: NA; CDR3: CASSNLRHGTPFGELFF; DNA: TGTGCCAGCAGCAATCTCAGGCACGGGACTCCCTTCGGGGAGCTGTTTTTT
V: TRBV4-3; D: TRBD1; J: TRBJ2-7; size: few; CDR3: CASSQERDRLYEQYF; DNA: TGCGCCAGCAGCCAAGAAAGGGACAGGCTCTACGAGCAGTACTTC
V: TRBV20-1; D: NA; J: TRBJ1-5; size: few; CDR3: CSASIWGYSNQPQHF; DNA: TGCAGTGCTAGTATTTGGGGGTATAGCAATCAGCCCCAGCATTTT
V: TRBV9; D: NA; J: TRBJ1-1; size: NA; CDR3: CASSASSLNTEAFF; DNA: TGTGCCAGCAGCGCGTCCTCCTTGAACACTGAAGCTTTCTTT
V: TRBV6-2/TRBV6-3; D: NA; J: TRBJ2-3; size: few; CDR3: CASSYSVRSTDTQYF; DNA: TGTGCCAGCAGTTACTCGGTACGGAGCACAGATACGCAGTATTTT
V: TRBV14; D: NA; J: TRBJ2-5; size: few; CDR3: CASSQGPTSFHLETQYF; DNA: TGTGCCAGCAGCCAAGGACCCACCTCCTTTCACCTTGAGACCCAGTACTTC
V: TRBV11-2; D: NA; J: TRBJ2-7; size: NA; CDR3: CASSLGMRGEQYF; DNA: TGTGCCAGCAGCTTAGGAATGAGGGGAGAGCAGTACTTC
V: TRBV12-3/TRBV12-4; D: NA; J: TRBJ2-2; size: NA; CDR3: CASSLVWGPGELFF; DNA: TGTGCCAGCAGTTTAGTTTGGGGGCCCGGGGAGCTGTTTTTT
V: TRBV11-2; D: TRBD2; J: TRBJ2-1; size: NA; CDR3: CASSFTGGSSYNEQFF; DNA: TGTGCCAGCAGCTTCACGGGAGGGAGCTCCTACAATGAGCAGTTCTTC
V: TRBV29-1; D: TRBD2; J: TRBJ2-7; size: NA; CDR3: CSVEVGLAGGPYEQYF; DNA: TGCAGCGTTGAGGTCGGACTAGCGGGAGGGCCCTACGAGCAGTACTTC
V: TRBV15; D: NA; J: TRBJ2-3; size: NA; CDR3: CATSRAGIGNTQYF; DNA: TGTGCCACCAGCAGAGCAGGGATTGGGAATACGCAGTATTTT
V: TRBV27; D: NA; J: TRBJ1-6; size: few; CDR3: CASSWGQNSPLHF; DNA: TGTGCCAGCAGTTGGGGTCAGAATTCACCCCTCCACTTT
V: TRBV20-1; D: NA; J: TRBJ2-3; size: few; CDR3: CSAPPAGDTQYF; DNA: TGCAGTGCTCCCCCTGCTGGGGATACGCAGTATTTT
V: TRBV6-5; D: NA; J: TRBJ1-4; size: few; CDR3: CASSYSARPTNEKLFF; DNA: TGTGCCAGCAGTTACTCGGCGCGTCCAACTAATGAAAAACTGTTTTTT
V: TRBV6-1; D: NA; J: TRBJ2-7; size: few; CDR3: CASSERAPVGFEQYF; DNA: TGTGCCAGCAGTGAAAGGGCTCCGGTAGGGTTCGAGCAGTACTTC
V: TRBV5-6; D: NA; J: TRBJ2-7; size: few; CDR3: CASSFRQASYEQYF; DNA: TGTGCCAGCAGCTTTCGACAGGCCTCCTACGAGCAGTACTTC
V: TRBV2; D: NA; J: TRBJ2-5; size: many; CDR3: CASSEALIRQTQYF; DNA: TGTGCCAGCAGTGAAGCGCTTATAAGGCAGACCCAGTACTTC
V: TRBV3-1; D: NA; J: TRBJ2-1; size: NA; CDR3: CASSQALPLGGNEQFF; DNA: TGTGCCAGCAGCCAAGCTCTCCCTTTAGGGGGGAATGAGCAGTTCTTC
V: TRBV14; D: NA; J: TRBJ1-2; size: NA; CDR3: CASSEELWGPYGYTF; DNA: TGTGCCAGCAGCGAAGAACTCTGGGGGCCCTATGGCTACACCTTC
V: TRBV4-1; D: NA; J: TRBJ2-6; size: few; CDR3: CASSQSTGSARVANVLTF; DNA: TGCGCCAGCAGCCAAAGTACGGGGTCAGCTCGGGTCGCCAACGTCCTGACTTTC
V: TRBV19; D: TRBD2; J: TRBJ2-1; size: few; CDR3: CASSIAGGPINEQFF; DNA: TGTGCCAGTAGTATTGCGGGAGGGCCGATCAATGAGCAGTTCTTC
V: TRBV5-5; D: NA; J: TRBJ1-3; size: NA; CDR3: CASSLQGHPGNTIYF; DNA: TGTGCCAGCAGCCTGCAGGGACACCCTGGAAACACCATATATTTT
V: TRBV12-3/TRBV12-4; D: NA; J: TRBJ2-1; size: NA; CDR3: CASNLMRAGEQFF; DNA: TGTGCCAGCAACCTAATGAGGGCAGGTGAGCAGTTCTTC
V: TRBV12-3/TRBV12-4; D: NA; J: TRBJ1-4; size: few; CDR3: CASSLDSNEKLFF; DNA: TGTGCCAGCAGTTTAGACAGTAATGAAAAACTGTTTTTT
V: TRBV3-1; D: NA; J: TRBJ1-2; size: few; CDR3: CASRWGSGYTF; DNA: TGTGCCAGCAGATGGGGAAGCGGCTACACCTTC
V: TRBV29-1; D: TRBD2; J: TRBJ2-1; size: NA; CDR3: CSVARLAGADEQFF; DNA: TGCAGCGTCGCAAGACTAGCGGGAGCCGATGAGCAGTTCTTC
V: TRBV7-9; D: TRBD1; J: TRBJ1-5; size: few; CDR3: CASSRTGESQPQHF; DNA: TGTGCCAGCAGTCGAACAGGGGAAAGTCAGCCCCAGCATTTT
V: TRBV4-2; D: NA; J: TRBJ2-7; size: few; CDR3: CASSQEARDYEQYF; DNA: TGTGCCAGCAGCCAAGAAGCGCGGGACTACGAGCAGTACTTC
V: TRBV5-1; D: TRBD2; J: TRBJ2-2; size: many; CDR3: CASSLEAGLGTGELFF; DNA: TGCGCCAGCAGCTTGGAAGCGGGACTCGGCACCGGGGAGCTGTTTTTT
V: TRBV20-1; D: NA; J: TRBJ2-2; size: NA; CDR3: CSANDRSTGELFF; DNA: TGCAGTGCTAACGACAGAAGCACCGGGGAGCTGTTTTTT
V: TRBV5-6; D: NA; J: TRBJ2-2; size: few; CDR3: CASSTPTGAGELFF; DNA: TGTGCCAGCAGCACACCGACAGGTGCCGGGGAGCTGTTTTTT
V: TRBV15; D: NA; J: TRBJ2-5; size: few; CDR3: CATSRSLTEPETQYF; DNA: TGTGCCACCAGCAGATCATTGACAGAGCCGGAGACCCAGTACTTC
V: TRBV9; D: NA; J: TRBJ2-1; size: few; CDR3: CASSVEQINEQFF; DNA: TGTGCCAGCAGCGTAGAACAGATCAATGAGCAGTTCTTC
V: TRBV3-1; D: NA; J: TRBJ2-1; size: many; CDR3: CASSQDVRGEQFF; DNA: TGTGCCAGCAGCCAAGATGTCAGAGGTGAGCAGTTCTTC
V: TRBV5-1; D: NA; J: TRBJ2-3; size: few; CDR3: CASSLNSQWADTQYF; DNA: TGCGCCAGCAGCTTGAATTCCCAATGGGCAGATACGCAGTATTTT
V: TRBV10-3; D: NA; J: TRBJ2-7; size: NA; CDR3: CAIRGTEGRSSYEQYF; DNA: TGTGCCATCAGAGGGACTGAGGGCCGTTCCTCCTACGAGCAGTACTTC
V: TRBV2; D: TRBD1; J: TRBJ2-2; size: many; CDR3: CASSRTGSGELFF; DNA: TGTGCCAGCAGTAGGACAGGCAGCGGGGAGCTGTTTTTT
V: TRBV12-3/TRBV12-4; D: NA; J: TRBJ1-2; size: NA; CDR3: CASTHGGNYGYTF; DNA: TGTGCCAGCACCCACGGGGGAAACTATGGCTACACCTTC
V: TRBV7-2; D: NA; J: TRBJ2-1; size: NA; CDR3: CASSLARANYNEQFF; DNA: TGTGCCAGCAGCTTAGCGAGGGCAAACTACAATGAGCAGTTCTTC
V: TRBV19; D: NA; J: TRBJ2-7; size: many; CDR3: CAVGDEQYF; DNA: TGTGCCGTAGGGGACGAGCAGTACTTC
V: TRBV29-1; D: NA; J: TRBJ2-1; size: many; CDR3: CSVEGGSYNEQFF; DNA: TGCAGCGTTGAGGGGGGATCCTACAATGAGCAGTTCTTC
V: TRBV29-1; D: NA; J: TRBJ2-1; size: NA; CDR3: CSVVGTTYNEQFF; DNA: TGCAGCGTCGTTGGGACCACATACAATGAGCAGTTCTTC
V: TRBV11-2; D: NA; J: TRBJ2-1; size: NA; CDR3: CASSRGGQGGQFF; DNA: TGTGCCAGCAGCCGTGGAGGGCAGGGAGGGCAGTTCTTC
V: TRBV29-1; D: NA; J: TRBJ2-7; size: NA; CDR3: CSVLGTYEQYF; DNA: TGCAGCGTTCTAGGGACCTACGAGCAGTACTTC
V: TRBV12-3/TRBV12-4; D: NA; J: TRBJ1-1; size: NA; CDR3: CASSPPAKAIEAFF; DNA: TGTGCCAGCAGTCCCCCCGCGAAGGCCATCGAAGCTTTCTTT
V: TRBV7-2; D: TRBD2; J: TRBJ2-1; size: NA; CDR3: CASRQPRAGPNEQFF; DNA: TGTGCCAGCAGGCAACCCCGAGCGGGACCCAATGAGCAGTTCTTC
V: TRBV4-3; D: NA; J: TRBJ1-5; size: many; CDR3: CASSQDIGSGNQPQHF; DNA: TGCGCCAGCAGCCAAGACATAGGCTCAGGCAATCAGCCCCAGCATTTT
V: TRBV6-5; D: NA; J: TRBJ2-7; size: NA; CDR3: CASSYGFWEYF; DNA: TGTGCCAGCAGTTACGGTTTTTGGGAGTACTTC
V: TRBV19; D: NA; J: TRBJ2-3; size: NA; CDR3: CASSMEGRRSSTDTQYF; DNA: TGTGCCAGTAGTATGGAAGGCAGGCGGTCTAGCACAGATACGCAGTATTTT
V: TRBV6-2/TRBV6-3; D: NA; J: TRBJ1-4; size: NA; CDR3: CASSLLGATTNEKLFF; DNA: TGTGCCAGCAGTTTACTAGGGGCGACGACTAATGAAAAACTGTTTTTT
V: TRBV7-8; D: TRBD1; J: TRBJ2-7; size: few; CDR3: CASSLRDRVSEQYF; DNA: TGTGCCAGCAGCTTACGGGACAGGGTGAGCGAGCAGTACTTC
V: TRBV5-1; D: TRBD2; J: TRBJ2-1; size: NA; CDR3: CASSLESPGLADYNEQFF; DNA: TGCGCCAGCAGCTTGGAGTCTCCGGGACTAGCGGATTACAATGAGCAGTTCTTC
V: TRBV20-1; D: NA; J: TRBJ2-7; size: NA; CDR3: CSARVSVHEQYF; DNA: TGCAGTGCTAGAGTTAGTGTTCACGAGCAGTACTTC
V: TRBV7-2; D: NA; J: TRBJ2-1; size: many; CDR3: CASSLSGGLYNEQFF; DNA: TGTGCCAGCAGTTTAAGTGGGGGGTTGTACAATGAGCAGTTCTTC